This T cell receptor (beta chain) was captured by sequencing in a study of control samples from healthy donors and cancer patients. TCRdb keeps only in-frame clones here, not all; method: immunoSEQ multiplex PCR. The table for this sample gives approximately 190,000 clones. Sequenced sample: blood. The TCR originated in a woman in her 30s in good health.

The CDR3 reads CASSFTGRAGNQPQHF. CDR3 nucleotide sequence: TGTGCCAGCTCATTCACCGGGAGGGCGGGCAATCAGCCCCAGCATTTT. This rearrangement joins TRBV18 to TRBJ1-5, with D hard to call. The germline CDR1 and CDR2 sequences are KGHSH and LQKENI. CDR3 length: 16 amino acids. With 5 bases removed from V and 2 bases from J, the gap between germline ends came to 16 bases.